These 32 T cell receptor beta chains came from one sample sequenced in a study of identical twins. Using its own MiXCR run on the 5' RACE reads, TCRdb lists one record per CDR3 protein. The sample consists of 250,000 or so distinct CDR3 sequences, about 7.3% of them appearing once. This same sample was also taken into another study, of yellow fever vaccine responses in identical twins.

The sample consisted of memory (CD45RO+) T cells sorted from blood. The receptors were sampled from a woman in her late teens or twenties in good health.

The rearrangement links TRBV4-1 to TRBJ2-2; the match to TRBD2 covers 13 bases. The V segment lost 0 bases and the J segment 6 bases; nucleotides outside the gene matches: 4. Germline values: CDR1 MGHRA, CDR2 YSYEKL. The CDR3 sequence is 17 residues long. CDR3 DNA sequence: TGCGCCAGCAGCCAAGATTATGGGACTAGCGGGGCCGGGGAGCTGTTTTTT. As protein: CASSQDYGTSGAGELFF.

The rearrangement links TRBV5-5 to TRBJ2-3, with a possible D match to TRBD1 (5 bases). The ends were cut back, 3 bases at V and 3 bases at J, with 11 bases in the middle. CDR3 length: 14 amino acids. CDR1 is SGHKS, CDR2 YYEKEE, per germline (reference sequence). The CDR3 sequence is CASSSAGRTDTQYF. In nucleotides, the CDR3 is TGTGCCAGCAGCTCAGCAGGGCGGACAGATACGCAGTATTTT. Based on the CDR3 plus reference TRBV5-5 and TRBJ2-3, the full variable domain is DAGVTQSPTHLIKTRGQQVTLRCSPISGHKSVSWYQQVLGQGPQFIFQYYEKEERGRGNFPDRFSARQFPNYSSELNVNALLLGDSALYLCASSSAGRTDTQYFGPGTRLTVL.

This clonotype was seen at least ten times. The chain links TRBV3-1 to TRBJ2-3, with 8 bases identical to TRBD2. V shed 5 bases, J shed 5 bases, and the junction held 3 bases outside the gene matches. Germline V gene lookup returns CDR1 LGHDT and CDR2 YNNKEL (reference sequence). The CDR3 has 13 residues. CDR3 sequence (DNA): TGTGCCAGCAGCTTAGCGGGGAAAGATACGCAGTATTTT. It encodes CASSLAGKDTQYF.

This clonotype was counted only a few times. This chain connects TRBV10-2 to TRBJ2-7; D may match TRBD1 or TRBD2 (5 bases each). V lost 5 bases and J lost 2, with 10 bases in between. The germline V gene has CDR1 WSHSY and CDR2 SAAADI. The CDR3 extends over 13 amino acids. DNA of the CDR3: TGCGCCAGCAGTATCGGGACCACCTACGAGCAGTACTTC. Translating gives CASSIGTTYEQYF.

The chain links TRBV5-1 to TRBJ1-6; 9 bases line up with TRBD1. With V trimmed by 7 bases and J by 9 bases, 5 bases remained unmatched. The V gene's germline CDR1 is SGHRS and CDR2 YFSETQ. The CDR3 extends over 13 amino acids. The CDR3 DNA is TGCGCCAGCGGGGACAGGGTGGGTTCACCCCTCCACTTT. This gives the protein CASGDRVGSPLHF. Together with reference TRBV5-1 and TRBJ1-6, the CDR3 gives the full variable domain: KAGVTQTPRYLIKTRGQQVTLSCSPISGHRSVSWYQQTPGQGLQFLFEYFSETQRNKGNFPGRFSGRQFSNSRSEMNVSTLELGDSALYLCASGDRVGSPLHFGNGTRLTVT.

The chain uses TRBV7-9 and TRBJ1-2; the D gene is possibly TRBD1 (5 bases). The germline V gene has CDR1 SEHNR and CDR2 FQNEAQ (reference sequence). The length of the CDR3 is 13 residues. V dropped 6 bases and J dropped 4 bases, with 12 bases sitting between them. CDR3 bases: TGTGCCAGCAGATCAGAAGGGGTCTATGGCTACACCTTC. Translating it yields CASRSEGVYGYTF.

This clonotype was counted ten times or more. J is TRBJ1-1 and V is TRBV7-6; no firm D call. The CDR3 covers 15 residues. CDR1 SGHVS and CDR2 FNYEAQ come from the germline V gene. V was pared by 2 bases and J by 1 base, with 11 bases between. For the CDR3, the DNA is TGTGCCAGCAGCTTAACTTTGAGTCCGAACACTGAAGCTTTCTTT. Translated, it gives CASSLTLSPNTEAFF.

This clonotype has only a few counts. The chain recombines TRBV19 with TRBJ2-1, with 7 bases identical to TRBD1. The CDR3 is 13 residues long. From germline, CDR1 is LNHDA and CDR2 SQIVND (reference sequence). V trimming: 7 bases; J trimming: 5 bases; junction bases outside the gene matches: 5. This CDR3 is CASTRDRDNEQFF. The CDR3 DNA reads as TGTGCCAGTACCAGGGACAGAGACAATGAGCAGTTCTTC.

This clonotype was recorded many times. The chain employs TRBV10-3 and TRBJ1-5; tentative D call: TRBD1 (6 bases). The V end lost 4 bases, the J end lost 4 bases, and 11 bases lay between the germline ends. Germline V gene lookup returns CDR1 ENHRY and CDR2 SYGVKD. The CDR3 is 14 amino acids. CDR3 DNA sequence: TGTGCCATCAGTGGTGGACAGACAAATCAGCCCCAGCATTTT. It codes for CAISGGQTNQPQHF.

This clonotype was seen many times. The rearrangement joins TRBV28 to TRBJ2-3; 8 bases line up with TRBD2. Per germline, CDR1 MDHEN and CDR2 SYDVKM. Losses at the gene ends were 5 bases for V and 1 base for J; bases not matched to a gene: 5. The CDR3 contains 15 residues. CDR3 loop: CASSASGSGTDTQYF. The DNA of the CDR3 is TGTGCCAGCAGTGCTAGCGGGTCAGGCACAGATACGCAGTATTTT.

J is TRBJ1-4 and V is TRBV20-1; 7 bases fit TRBD1. This CDR3 contains 14 residues. V shed 6 bases, J shed 4 bases, and the junction held 8 bases outside the gene matches. CDR1 DFQATT and CDR2 SNEGSKA come from the germline V gene (reference sequence). CDR3 DNA sequence: TGCAGTGCCGAAACCGGGACAGTTAATGAAAAACTGTTTTTT. This translates into CSAETGTVNEKLFF.

In its sample, this clonotype was seen a few times. The chain recombines TRBV24-1 with TRBJ2-1, with TRBD2 matching over 7 bases. Per the germline V gene, CDR1 is KGHDR and CDR2 is SFDVKD. The junction had 8 bases not matched to a gene; V was cut back by 9 bases and J by 4 bases. The CDR3 runs to 14 residues. The CDR3, as DNA: TGTGCCACCCAACGGAGCGGGAATTACAATGAGCAGTTCTTC. Residues: CATQRSGNYNEQFF.

In DNA form, the CDR3 reads TGTGCCAGCGGACCTCGTAACACCGGGGAGCTGTTTTTT. Protein sequence: CASGPRNTGELFF. The gene calls are TRBV2 and TRBJ2-2; no clear D. The ends were cut back, 8 bases at V and 2 bases at J, with 9 bases in the middle. There are 13 residues in the CDR3. In germline, CDR1 is SNHLY, CDR2 FYNNEI.

This clonotype has more than one count but fewer than ten. The chain employs TRBV7-8 and TRBJ2-1; 10 nucleotides align to TRBD2. Germline CDR1 SGHVS, CDR2 FQNEAQ. The CDR3 runs to 17 residues. V shed 5 bases and J 9 bases; nucleotides not matched to a gene: 16. This CDR3 is CASSPRSTSGTSREQFF. The CDR3 DNA reads TGTGCCAGCAGCCCTAGGTCAACTAGCGGGACATCCCGTGAGCAGTTCTTC.

In this sample, this clonotype turned up many times. The gene calls are TRBV12-3 or TRBV12-4 and TRBJ2-1; the match to TRBD2 covers 15 bases. The ends lost 6 bases at V and 4 bases at J; junction bases unmatched: 13. This CDR3 is 19 amino acids long. Here the CDR3 reads CASRAETGLAGGRYNEQFF. CDR3 DNA sequence: TGTGCCAGCAGGGCAGAAACGGGACTAGCGGGAGGACGGTACAATGAGCAGTTCTTC.

The sample holds many counts of this clonotype. The chain recombines TRBV5-1 with TRBJ2-5; either TRBD1 or TRBD2 may supply D (5 bases each). The CDR3 covers 17 residues. V lost 0 bases and J lost 2, with 17 bases in between. Germline CDR1 reads SGHRS; CDR2 reads YFSETQ. The CDR3 sequence is CASSLEWSGSRQETQYF. The DNA of the CDR3 is TGCGCCAGCAGCTTGGAATGGTCAGGGAGTCGTCAAGAGACCCAGTACTTC.

This sequence joins TRBV6-1 and TRBJ1-2; 9 bases map to TRBD1. V shed 5 bases, J shed 5 bases, and the junction held 12 bases outside the gene matches. Germline-derived CDR1 and CDR2 are MNHNS and SASEGT. CDR3 length: 16 residues. CDR3 coding DNA: TGTGCCAGCAGTCTAACGGGCAGGACAGGGGATTATGGCTACACCTTC. It encodes CASSLTGRTGDYGYTF.

This clonotype was seen a handful of times. The V gene is TRBV18, the J gene TRBJ2-6; maybe TRBD1 (5 bases). Germline CDR1 is KGHSH and CDR2 is LQKENI. V lost 0 bases and J 4 bases, leaving 13 bases between the germline ends. The CDR3 is 17 residues long. This chain's CDR3 is CASSPPGRANGANVLTF. The CDR3 DNA is TGTGCCAGCTCACCACCAGGCAGGGCTAACGGGGCCAACGTCCTGACTTTC.

The gene calls are TRBV20-1 and TRBJ2-1; D ambiguous. V was pared by 6 bases and J by 3 bases, with 15 bases between. The CDR3 has 14 amino acids. The germline CDR1 and CDR2 sequences are DFQATT and SNEGSKA (reference sequence). The CDR3 spells CSARVSGVYNEQFF. The CDR3 coding sequence is TGCAGTGCCCGTGTCTCTGGGGTCTACAATGAGCAGTTCTTC.

The sample holds a few counts of this clonotype. The chain employs TRBV7-2 and TRBJ2-7; D perhaps matches TRBD1 (5 bases). V lost 3 bases and J lost 3, with 12 bases in between. Germline V gene sequence: CDR1 SGHTA, CDR2 FQGNSA. The CDR3 is made up of 14 amino acids. CDR3 residues: CASSFNWGGYEQYF. CDR3 coding DNA: TGTGCCAGCAGCTTCAATTGGGGCGGCTACGAGCAGTACTTC.

This clonotype was counted a few times. V usage is TRBV28 and J usage is TRBJ2-3, with D unclear. Per germline, CDR1 MDHEN and CDR2 SYDVKM. The germline V and J ends were trimmed by 3 bases and 0 bases, with 10 bases remaining between them. The CDR3 runs to 15 residues. The CDR3: CASSFTPTSTDTQYF. CDR3 nucleotides: TGTGCCAGCAGTTTTACACCTACTAGCACAGATACGCAGTATTTT.

The V call is TRBV15, the J call TRBJ2-7; D remains unclear. The germline V gene has CDR1 LNHNV and CDR2 YYDKDF (reference sequence). Trimming cost V 0 bases and J 3 bases, with 9 bases left between them. The CDR3 loop spans 14 amino acids. This CDR3 is CATSRDGVNYEQYF. CDR3 DNA sequence: TGTGCCACCAGCAGAGATGGCGTAAACTACGAGCAGTACTTC.

This clonotype was seen at least ten times. The chain is built from TRBV10-1 and TRBJ1-1; D gene ambiguous. Germline V gives CDR1 WNHNN, CDR2 SYGVQD (reference sequence). The CDR3 consists of 13 residues. Trimming took 6 bases from V and 7 from J, leaving 15 bases between them. The CDR3 sequence: CASRDSGISEAFF. The DNA of the CDR3 is TGCGCCAGCAGGGACTCGGGTATCAGTGAAGCTTTCTTT.

The chain couples TRBV5-1 to TRBJ2-2, with TRBD2 matching 16 bases. V was pared by 3 bases and J by 5 bases, with 7 bases of the junction left unmatched. Germline loops: CDR1 SGHRS, CDR2 YFSETQ. This CDR3 is 18 amino acids long. Here the CDR3 DNA reads TGCGCCAGCAGCTACTCGGGACTAGCGGGGGGGCCAACCGGGGAGCTGTTTTTT. It specifies CASSYSGLAGGPTGELFF. Looking up the rest from reference TRBV5-1 and TRBJ2-2 gives the full variable domain: KAGVTQTPRYLIKTRGQQVTLSCSPISGHRSVSWYQQTPGQGLQFLFEYFSETQRNKGNFPGRFSGRQFSNSRSEMNVSTLELGDSALYLCASSYSGLAGGPTGELFFGEGSRLTVL.

The chain is built from TRBV10-3 and TRBJ1-5; 8 bases are a match to TRBD1. This CDR3 has 14 residues. The J segment lost 8 bases and the V segment lost 4 bases, leaving 7 bases of the junction unmatched. Germline CDR1 is ENHRY and CDR2 is SYGVKD. This CDR3 reads CAISVGQGAEPQHF. The CDR3 bases are TGTGCCATCAGTGTTGGGCAGGGGGCCGAGCCCCAGCATTTT.

There are many counts of this clonotype. The chain carries TRBV12-3 or TRBV12-4 and TRBJ2-1, with D hard to call. This CDR3 is built from 12 residues. Trimming cost V 3 bases and J 8 bases, with 8 bases left between them. In nucleotides, the CDR3 is TGTGCCAGCAGTTTCAACCGCGATGAGCAGTTCTTC. Amino acid sequence: CASSFNRDEQFF.

This clonotype was seen many times. This chain uses TRBV28 with TRBJ2-5; the D gene is possibly TRBD2 (6 bases). Trimming took off 1 base at V and 1 base at J, with 13 bases between the two ends. CDR1 MDHEN and CDR2 SYDVKM come from the germline V gene. The CDR3 is made up of 16 amino acids. In nucleotides, the CDR3 is TGTGCCAGCAGTTTATCGCTGGGGGGTCCCCAAGAGACCCAGTACTTC. This translates into CASSLSLGGPQETQYF.

There are many counts of this clonotype. This chain links TRBV7-8 with TRBJ2-5; a possible D gene is TRBD1 (6 bases). The CDR3 length is 15 residues. The V end lost 2 bases, the J end lost 4 bases, and 14 bases lay between the germline ends. Germline V gene data show CDR1 as SGHVS and CDR2 as FQNEAQ. In nucleotides, the CDR3 is TGTGCCAGCAGCTTATACAGGGCTATGCGAGAGACCCAGTACTTC. Its protein product is CASSLYRAMRETQYF.

This clonotype turned up a few times. The chain uses TRBV5-1 and TRBJ2-5, with D tentatively TRBD1 (6 bases). The CDR3 has 14 residues. Per the germline V gene, CDR1 is SGHRS and CDR2 is YFSETQ. V lost 7 bases and J lost 7, with 20 bases in between. As DNA, the CDR3 is TGCGCCAGCCTTATCGCTGGGGGCGAGGGGACCCAGTACTTC. It encodes CASLIAGGEGTQYF.

This clonotype was counted between two and nine times. The V call is TRBV21-1, the J call TRBJ2-7; the table assigns TRBD1, which was not confirmed against the DNA. TRBV21-1 corresponds to a pseudogene. The length of the CDR3 is 11 residues. The CDR3 loop reads CASSKDRVPWV. The CDR3 DNA reads TGTGCCAGCAGCAAGGACAGGGTCCCTTGGGTC.

In this sample, this clonotype turned up a few times. The J gene is TRBJ2-2, the V gene TRBV20-1; a possible D gene is TRBD1 (6 bases). This CDR3 has 14 amino acids. Germline V gene data show CDR1 as DFQATT and CDR2 as SNEGSKA (reference sequence). V was pared by 6 bases and J by 0 bases, with 11 bases between. In nucleotides, the CDR3 is TGCAGTGCAACAGGGACCGCGAACACCGGGGAGCTGTTTTTT. Translated: CSATGTANTGELFF.

This rearrangement joins TRBV11-2 to TRBJ2-3, with 7 bases aligning to TRBD2. Germline V gene lookup returns CDR1 SGHAT and CDR2 FQNNGV. The length of the CDR3 is 14 residues. The V segment lost 6 bases and the J segment 5 bases; nucleotides outside the gene matches: 8. CDR3 in amino acids: CASSPGLQVDTQYF. The DNA for the CDR3 is TGTGCCAGCAGTCCGGGACTACAGGTAGATACGCAGTATTTT.